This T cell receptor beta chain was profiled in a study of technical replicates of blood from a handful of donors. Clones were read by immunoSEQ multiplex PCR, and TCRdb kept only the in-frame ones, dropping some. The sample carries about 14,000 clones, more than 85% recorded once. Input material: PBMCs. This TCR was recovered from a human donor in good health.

Here the CDR3 DNA reads TGTGCCAGCAGCTTGGGGCCTCAAAATGAAAAACTGTTTTTT. This sequence encodes CASSLGPQNEKLFF. The chain uses TRBV5-5 and TRBJ1-4; D unclear. Germline values: CDR1 SGHKS, CDR2 YYEKEE (reference sequence). The CDR3 length is 14 residues. V shed 0 bases and J shed 5 bases, with 8 bases lying between them.